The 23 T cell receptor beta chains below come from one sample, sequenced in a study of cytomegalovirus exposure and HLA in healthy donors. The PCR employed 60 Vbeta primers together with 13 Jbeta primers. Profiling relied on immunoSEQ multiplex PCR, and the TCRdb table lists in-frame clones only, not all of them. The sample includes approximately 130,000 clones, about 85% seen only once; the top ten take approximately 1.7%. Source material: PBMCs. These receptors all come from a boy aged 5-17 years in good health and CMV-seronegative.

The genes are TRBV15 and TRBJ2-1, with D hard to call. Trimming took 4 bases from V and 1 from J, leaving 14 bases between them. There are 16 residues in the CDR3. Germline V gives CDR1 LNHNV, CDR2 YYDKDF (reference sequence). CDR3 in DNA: TGTGCCACCAGCACCACAACGGGTAGATCCTACAATGAGCAGTTCTTC. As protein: CATSTTTGRSYNEQFF.

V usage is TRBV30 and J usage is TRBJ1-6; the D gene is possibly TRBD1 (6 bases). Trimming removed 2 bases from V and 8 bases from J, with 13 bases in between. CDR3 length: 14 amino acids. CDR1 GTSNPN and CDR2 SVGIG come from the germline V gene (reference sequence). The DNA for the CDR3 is TGTGCCTGGAGTTCGCCAGGGGATTATTCACCCCTCCACTTT. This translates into CAWSSPGDYSPLHF. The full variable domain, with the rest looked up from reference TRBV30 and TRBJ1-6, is SQTIHQWPATLVQPVGSPLSLECTVEGTSNPNLYWYRQAAGRGLQLLFYSVGIGQISSEVPQNLSASRPQDRQFILSSKKLLLSDSGFYLCAWSSPGDYSPLHFGNGTRLTVT.

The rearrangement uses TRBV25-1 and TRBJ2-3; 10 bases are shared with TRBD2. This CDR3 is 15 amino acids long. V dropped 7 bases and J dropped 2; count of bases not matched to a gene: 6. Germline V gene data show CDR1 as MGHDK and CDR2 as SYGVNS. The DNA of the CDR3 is TGTGCCAGCACCAAAGCGGGAGGGGCCACAGATACGCAGTATTTT. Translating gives CASTKAGGATDTQYF.

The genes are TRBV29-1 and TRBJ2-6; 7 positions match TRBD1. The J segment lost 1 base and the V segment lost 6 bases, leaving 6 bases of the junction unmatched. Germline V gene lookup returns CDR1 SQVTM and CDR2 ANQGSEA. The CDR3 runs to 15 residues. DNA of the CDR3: TGCAGCGTGAGACAGGGAAGTTCTGGGGCCAACGTCCTGACTTTC. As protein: CSVRQGSSGANVLTF.

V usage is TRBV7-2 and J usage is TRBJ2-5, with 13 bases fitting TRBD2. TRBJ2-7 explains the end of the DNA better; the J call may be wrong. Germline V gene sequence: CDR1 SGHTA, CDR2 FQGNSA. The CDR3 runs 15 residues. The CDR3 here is CASSFTSGRGYEQYF. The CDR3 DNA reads TGTGCCAGCAGCTTCACTAGCGGGAGGGGATACGAGCAGTACTTC.

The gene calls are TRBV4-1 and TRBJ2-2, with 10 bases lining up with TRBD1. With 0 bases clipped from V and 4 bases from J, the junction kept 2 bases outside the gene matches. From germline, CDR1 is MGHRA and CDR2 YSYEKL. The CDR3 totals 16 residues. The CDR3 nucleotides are TGCGCCAGCAGCCAAGAGAGGACAGGGGGCACCGGGGAGCTGTTTTTT. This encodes CASSQERTGGTGELFF.

DNA of the CDR3: TGTGCCAGCAGTCCGGGGCGGGACTTTTCTGGGGCCAACGTCCTGACTTTC. Its translation: CASSPGRDFSGANVLTF. This chain joins TRBV5-6 and TRBJ2-6; a weak D match, TRBD2 (6 bases). The V and J ends lost 5 bases and 1 base respectively, with 16 bases between them. Germline V gives CDR1 SGHDT, CDR2 YYEEEE. The CDR3 runs 17 residues.

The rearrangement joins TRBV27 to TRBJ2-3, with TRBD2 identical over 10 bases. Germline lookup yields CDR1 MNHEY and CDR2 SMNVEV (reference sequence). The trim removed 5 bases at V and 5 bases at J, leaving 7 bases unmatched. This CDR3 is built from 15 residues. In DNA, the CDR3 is TGTGCCAGCAGTCCAGGACTAGCGGATGGAGATACGCAGTATTTT. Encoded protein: CASSPGLADGDTQYF.

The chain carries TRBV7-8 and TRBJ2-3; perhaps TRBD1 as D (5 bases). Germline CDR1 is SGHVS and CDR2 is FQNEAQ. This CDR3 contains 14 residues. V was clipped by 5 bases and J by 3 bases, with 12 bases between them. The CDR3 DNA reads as TGTGCCAGCAGCCCGCAGGGCCAGACAGATACGCAGTATTTT. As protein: CASSPQGQTDTQYF.

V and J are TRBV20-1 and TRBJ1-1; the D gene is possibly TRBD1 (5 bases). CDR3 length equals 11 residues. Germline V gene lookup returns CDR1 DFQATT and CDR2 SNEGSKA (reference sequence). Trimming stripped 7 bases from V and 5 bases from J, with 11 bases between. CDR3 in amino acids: CSGGGDTEAFF. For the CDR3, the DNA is TGCAGTGGGGGGGGTGATACTGAAGCTTTCTTT.

The CDR3 sequence: CASSVGQGAVEQYF. CDR3 coding DNA: TGTGCCAGCAGCGTAGGACAGGGGGCCGTCGAGCAGTACTTC. This sequence joins TRBV5-4 and TRBJ2-7; TRBD1 aligns across 11 bases. CDR3 length: 14 residues. V trimming: 4 bases; J trimming: 6 bases; junction bases outside the gene matches: 6. Germline CDR1 SGHNT, CDR2 YYREEE (reference sequence).

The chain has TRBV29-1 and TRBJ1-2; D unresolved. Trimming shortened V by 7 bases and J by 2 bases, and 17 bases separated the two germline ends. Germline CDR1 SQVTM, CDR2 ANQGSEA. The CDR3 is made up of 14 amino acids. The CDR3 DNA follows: TGCAGCGCAGAAACCTACCGGGAAAACTATGGCTACACCTTC. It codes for CSAETYRENYGYTF.

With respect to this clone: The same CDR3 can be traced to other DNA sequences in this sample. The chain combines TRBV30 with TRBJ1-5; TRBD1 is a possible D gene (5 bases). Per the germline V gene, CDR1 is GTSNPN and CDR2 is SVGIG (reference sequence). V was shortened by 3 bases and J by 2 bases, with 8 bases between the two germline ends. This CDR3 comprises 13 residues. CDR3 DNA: TGTGCCTGGAGCCTCAGGGGCAATCAGCCCCAGCATTTT. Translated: CAWSLRGNQPQHF.

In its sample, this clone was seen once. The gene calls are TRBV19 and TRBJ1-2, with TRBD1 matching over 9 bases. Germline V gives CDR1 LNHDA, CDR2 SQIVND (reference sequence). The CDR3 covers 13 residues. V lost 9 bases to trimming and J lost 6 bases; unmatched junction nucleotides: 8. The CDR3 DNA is TGTGCCAGCACCCGGGGACAGGGTGATGGCTACACCTTC. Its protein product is CASTRGQGDGYTF.

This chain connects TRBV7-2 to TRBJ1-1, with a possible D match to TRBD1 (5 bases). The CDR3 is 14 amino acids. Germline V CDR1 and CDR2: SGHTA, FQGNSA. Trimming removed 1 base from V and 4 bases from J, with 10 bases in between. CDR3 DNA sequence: TGTGCCAGCAGCTTAGTCGGGGGGTTCACTGAAGCTTTCTTT. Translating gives CASSLVGGFTEAFF. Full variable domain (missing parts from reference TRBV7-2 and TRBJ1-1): GAGVSQSPSNKVTEKGKDVELRCDPISGHTALYWYRQSLGQGLEFLIYFQGNSAPDKSGLPSDRFSAERTGGSVSTLTIQRTQQEDSAVYLCASSLVGGFTEAFFGQGTRLTVV.

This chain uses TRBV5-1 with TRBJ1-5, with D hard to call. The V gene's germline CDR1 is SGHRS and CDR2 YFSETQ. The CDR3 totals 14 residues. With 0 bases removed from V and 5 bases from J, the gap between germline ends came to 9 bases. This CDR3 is CASSLGHQDQPQHF. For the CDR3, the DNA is TGCGCCAGCAGCTTGGGGCACCAGGATCAGCCCCAGCATTTT. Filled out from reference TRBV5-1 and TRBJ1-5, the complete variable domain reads KAGVTQTPRYLIKTRGQQVTLSCSPISGHRSVSWYQQTPGQGLQFLFEYFSETQRNKGNFPGRFSGRQFSNSRSEMNVSTLELGDSALYLCASSLGHQDQPQHFGDGTRLSIL.

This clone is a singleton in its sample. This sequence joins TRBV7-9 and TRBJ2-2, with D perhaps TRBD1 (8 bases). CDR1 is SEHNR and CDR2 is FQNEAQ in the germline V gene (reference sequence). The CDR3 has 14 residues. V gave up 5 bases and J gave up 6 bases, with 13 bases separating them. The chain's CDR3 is CASSIQGGSGELFF. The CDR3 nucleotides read TGTGCCAGCAGCATACAGGGGGGGTCCGGGGAGCTGTTTTTT.

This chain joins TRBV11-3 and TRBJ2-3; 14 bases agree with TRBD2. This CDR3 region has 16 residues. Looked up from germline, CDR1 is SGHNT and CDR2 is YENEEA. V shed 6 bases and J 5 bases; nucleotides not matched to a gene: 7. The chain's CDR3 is CASSPPGLAGVDTQYF. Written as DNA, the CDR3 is TGTGCCAGCAGTCCCCCGGGACTAGCGGGAGTAGATACGCAGTATTTT. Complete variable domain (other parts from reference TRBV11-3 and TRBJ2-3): EAGVVQSPRYKIIEKKQPVAFWCNPISGHNTLYWYLQNLGQGPELLIRYENEEAVDDSQLPKDRFSAERLKGVDSTLKIQPAELGDSAVYLCASSPPGLAGVDTQYFGPGTRLTVL.

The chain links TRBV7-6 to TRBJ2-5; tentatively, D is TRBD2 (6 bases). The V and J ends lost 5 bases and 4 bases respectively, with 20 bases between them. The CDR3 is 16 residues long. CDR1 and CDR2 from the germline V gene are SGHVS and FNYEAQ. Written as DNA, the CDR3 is TGTGCCAGCAGCCTGGGGGGACTCCTAACGGGAGAGACCCAGTACTTC. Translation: CASSLGGLLTGETQYF.

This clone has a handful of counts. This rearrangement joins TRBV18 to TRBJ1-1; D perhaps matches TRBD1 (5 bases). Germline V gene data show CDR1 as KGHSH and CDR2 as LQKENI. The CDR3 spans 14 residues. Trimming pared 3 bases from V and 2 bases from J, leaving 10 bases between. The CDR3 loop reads CASSPLDRNTEAFF. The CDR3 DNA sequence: TGTGCCAGCTCACCGCTAGACAGAAACACTGAAGCTTTCTTT.

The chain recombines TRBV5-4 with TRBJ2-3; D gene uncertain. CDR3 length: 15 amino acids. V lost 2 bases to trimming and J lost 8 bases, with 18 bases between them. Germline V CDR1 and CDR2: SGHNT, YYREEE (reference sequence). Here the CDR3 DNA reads TGTGCCAGCAGCTTTTATACAGCCCTCCTCGGTACGCAGTATTTT. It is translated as CASSFYTALLGTQYF.

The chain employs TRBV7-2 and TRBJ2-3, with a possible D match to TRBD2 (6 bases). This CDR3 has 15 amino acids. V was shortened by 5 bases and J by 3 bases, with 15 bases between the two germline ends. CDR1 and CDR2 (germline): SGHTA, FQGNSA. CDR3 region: CASSRNPAGTDTQYF. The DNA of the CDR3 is TGTGCCAGCAGCCGAAACCCGGCGGGAACAGATACGCAGTATTTT.

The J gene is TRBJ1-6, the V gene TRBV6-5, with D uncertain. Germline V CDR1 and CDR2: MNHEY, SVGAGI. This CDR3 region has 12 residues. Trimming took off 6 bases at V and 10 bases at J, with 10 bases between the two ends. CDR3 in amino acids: CASSLLRSPLHF. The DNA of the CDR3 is TGTGCCAGCAGCCTATTACGGTCACCCCTCCACTTT.